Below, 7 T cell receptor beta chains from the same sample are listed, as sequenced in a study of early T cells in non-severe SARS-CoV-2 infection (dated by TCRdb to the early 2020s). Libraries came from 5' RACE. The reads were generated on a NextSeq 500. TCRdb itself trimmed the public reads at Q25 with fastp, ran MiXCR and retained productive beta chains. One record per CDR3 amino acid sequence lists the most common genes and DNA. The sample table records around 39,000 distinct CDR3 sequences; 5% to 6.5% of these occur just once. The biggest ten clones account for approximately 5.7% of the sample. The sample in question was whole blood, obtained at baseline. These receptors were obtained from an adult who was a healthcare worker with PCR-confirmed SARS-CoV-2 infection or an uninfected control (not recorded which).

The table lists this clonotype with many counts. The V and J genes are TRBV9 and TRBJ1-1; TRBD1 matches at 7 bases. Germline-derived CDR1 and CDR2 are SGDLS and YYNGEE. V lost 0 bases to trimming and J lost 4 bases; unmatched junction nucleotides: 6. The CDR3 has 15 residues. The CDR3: CASSVVRQGGTEAFF. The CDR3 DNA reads TGTGCCAGCAGCGTAGTAAGACAGGGAGGCACTGAAGCTTTCTTT.

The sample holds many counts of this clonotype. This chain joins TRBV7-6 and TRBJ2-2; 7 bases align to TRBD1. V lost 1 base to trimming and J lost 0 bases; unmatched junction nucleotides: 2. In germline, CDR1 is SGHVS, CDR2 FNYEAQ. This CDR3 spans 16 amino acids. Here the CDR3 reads CASSLEQGSNTGELFF. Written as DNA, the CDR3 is TGTGCCAGCAGCTTAGAACAGGGGTCGAACACCGGGGAGCTGTTTTTT. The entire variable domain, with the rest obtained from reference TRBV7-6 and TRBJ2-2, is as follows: GAGVSQSPRYKVTKRGQDVALRCDPISGHVSLYWYRQALGQGPEFLTYFNYEAQQDKSGLPNDRFSAERPEGSISTLTIQRTEQRDSAMYRCASSLEQGSNTGELFFGEGSRLTVL.

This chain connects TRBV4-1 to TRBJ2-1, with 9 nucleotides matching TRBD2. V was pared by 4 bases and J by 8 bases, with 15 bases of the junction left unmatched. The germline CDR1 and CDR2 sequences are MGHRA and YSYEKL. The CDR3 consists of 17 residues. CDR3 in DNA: TGCGCCAGCAGCCCTTTGGGCCTAGCGGGAAAGAACTATGAGCAGTTCTTC. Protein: CASSPLGLAGKNYEQFF.

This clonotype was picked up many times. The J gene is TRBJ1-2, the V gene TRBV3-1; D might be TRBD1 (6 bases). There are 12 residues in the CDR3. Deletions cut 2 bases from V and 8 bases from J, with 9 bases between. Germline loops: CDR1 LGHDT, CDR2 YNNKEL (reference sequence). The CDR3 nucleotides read TGTGCCAGCAGCCAAACAGGGCTAGGCTACACCTTC. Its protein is CASSQTGLGYTF.

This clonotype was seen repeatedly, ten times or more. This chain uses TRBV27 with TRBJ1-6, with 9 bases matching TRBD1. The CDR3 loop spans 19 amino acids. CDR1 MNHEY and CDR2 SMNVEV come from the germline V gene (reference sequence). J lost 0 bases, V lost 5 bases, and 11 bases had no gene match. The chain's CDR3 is CASSAFPGTGLSYNSPLHF. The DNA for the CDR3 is TGTGCCAGCAGTGCCTTTCCCGGGACAGGGCTCTCCTATAATTCACCCCTCCACTTT.

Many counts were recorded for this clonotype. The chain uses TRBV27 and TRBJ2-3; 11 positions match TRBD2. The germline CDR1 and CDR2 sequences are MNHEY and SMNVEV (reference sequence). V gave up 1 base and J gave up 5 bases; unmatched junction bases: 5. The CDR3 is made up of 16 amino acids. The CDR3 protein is CASSLWLAGGGDTQYF. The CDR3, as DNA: TGTGCCAGCAGTTTATGGCTAGCGGGAGGTGGAGATACGCAGTATTTT.

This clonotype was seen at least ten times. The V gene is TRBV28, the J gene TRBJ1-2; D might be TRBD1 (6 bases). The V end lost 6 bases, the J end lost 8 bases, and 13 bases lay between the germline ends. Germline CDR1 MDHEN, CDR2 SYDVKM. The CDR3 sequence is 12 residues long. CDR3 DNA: TGTGCCAGCAGATTACAGGGACGGGGCTACACCTTC. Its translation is CASRLQGRGYTF.